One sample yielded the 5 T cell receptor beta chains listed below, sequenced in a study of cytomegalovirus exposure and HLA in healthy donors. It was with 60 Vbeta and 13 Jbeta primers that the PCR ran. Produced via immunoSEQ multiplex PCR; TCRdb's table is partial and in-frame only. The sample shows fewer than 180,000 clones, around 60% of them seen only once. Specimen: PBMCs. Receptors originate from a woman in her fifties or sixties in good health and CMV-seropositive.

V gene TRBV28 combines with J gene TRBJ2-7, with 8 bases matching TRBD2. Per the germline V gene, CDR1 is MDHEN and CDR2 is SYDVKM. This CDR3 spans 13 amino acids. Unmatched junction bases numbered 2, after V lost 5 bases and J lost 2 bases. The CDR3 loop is CASSLSGAYEQYF. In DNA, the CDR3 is TGTGCCAGCAGTCTTAGCGGGGCCTACGAGCAGTACTTC.

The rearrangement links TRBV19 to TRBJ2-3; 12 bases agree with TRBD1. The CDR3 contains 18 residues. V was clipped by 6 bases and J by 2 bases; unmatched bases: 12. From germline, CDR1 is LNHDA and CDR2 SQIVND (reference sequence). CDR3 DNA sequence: TGTGCCAGTAGCCGGGGACAGGGGGCGCTTAGGTTCACAGATACGCAGTATTTT. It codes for CASSRGQGALRFTDTQYF.

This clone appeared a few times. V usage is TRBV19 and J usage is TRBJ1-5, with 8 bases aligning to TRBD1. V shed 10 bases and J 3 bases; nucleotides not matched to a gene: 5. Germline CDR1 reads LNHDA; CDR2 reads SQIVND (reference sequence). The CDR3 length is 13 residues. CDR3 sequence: CATGDRLNQPQHF. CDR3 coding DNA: TGTGCCACCGGGGACAGGCTCAATCAGCCCCAGCATTTT.

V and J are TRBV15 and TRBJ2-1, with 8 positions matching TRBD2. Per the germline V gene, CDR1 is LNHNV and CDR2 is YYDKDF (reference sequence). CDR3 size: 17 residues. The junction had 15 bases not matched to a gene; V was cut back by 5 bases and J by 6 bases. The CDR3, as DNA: TGTGCCACCAGCGGGAGGAGGTTTAGCGGGGAAAGCAATGAGCAGTTCTTC. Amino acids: CATSGRRFSGESNEQFF.

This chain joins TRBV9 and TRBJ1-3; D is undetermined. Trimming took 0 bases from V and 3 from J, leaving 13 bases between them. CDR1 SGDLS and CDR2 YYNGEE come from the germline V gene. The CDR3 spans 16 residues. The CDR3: CASSVGLFVGGNTIYF. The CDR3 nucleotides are TGTGCCAGCAGCGTAGGCCTCTTCGTCGGTGGAAACACCATATATTTT.